This T cell receptor (beta chain) emerged from a study of metastatic and nonmetastatic thyroid tumors. About the research overall: Comparison of repertoires was carried out across blood and tumor or nodule tissue from malignant and benign thyroid patients.

J lost 4 bases, V lost 1 base, and 11 bases had no gene match. Germline-derived CDR1 and CDR2 are LGHDT and YNNKEL (reference sequence). The CDR3 totals 18 residues. Every patient underwent thyroid surgery untreated. This clone is a singleton in its sample. Per the study methods: Clinicopathological groups of papillary thyroid cancer showed CDR3 differences that were used to build a distant-metastasis classifier. TCRdb called clones again from the PCR reads with MiXCR. TCRdb assigned the V and J calls; the authors' analysis was not used. The sample holds about 82,000 clones, under 15% seen once. V and J are TRBV3-1 and TRBJ2-1; 9 nucleotides match TRBD2. This TCR was recovered from a female donor with papillary thyroid cancer or a benign thyroid nodule (not recorded which). Some clones in this sample may be carry-over from other donors' samples. Sequenced sample: tumor tissue. The CDR3 DNA reads TGTGCCAGCAGCCAAGGGACTAGCGTGAGGGCCTGGTACAATGAGCAGTTCTTC. Its translation: CASSQGTSVRAWYNEQFF.